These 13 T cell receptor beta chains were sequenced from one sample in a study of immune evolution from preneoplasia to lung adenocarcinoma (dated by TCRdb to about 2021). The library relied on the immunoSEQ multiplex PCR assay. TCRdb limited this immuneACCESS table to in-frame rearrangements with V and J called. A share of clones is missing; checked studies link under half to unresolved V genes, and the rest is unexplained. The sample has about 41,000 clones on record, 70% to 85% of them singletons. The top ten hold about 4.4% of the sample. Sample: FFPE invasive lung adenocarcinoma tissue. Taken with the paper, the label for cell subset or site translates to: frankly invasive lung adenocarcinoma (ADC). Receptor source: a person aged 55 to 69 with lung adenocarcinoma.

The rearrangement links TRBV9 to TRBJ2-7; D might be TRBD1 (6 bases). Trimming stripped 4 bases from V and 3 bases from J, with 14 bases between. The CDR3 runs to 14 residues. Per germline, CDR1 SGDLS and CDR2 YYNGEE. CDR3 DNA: TGTGCCAGCAGCCCAACGGACAGTAACTACGAGCAGTACTTC. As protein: CASSPTDSNYEQYF.

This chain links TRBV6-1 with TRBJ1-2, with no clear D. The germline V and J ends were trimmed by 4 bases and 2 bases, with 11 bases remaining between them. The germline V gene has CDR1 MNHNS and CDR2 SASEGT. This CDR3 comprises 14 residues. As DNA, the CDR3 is TGTGCCAGCAGTGTACATAGAGCAAACTATGGCTACACCTTC. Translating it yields CASSVHRANYGYTF.

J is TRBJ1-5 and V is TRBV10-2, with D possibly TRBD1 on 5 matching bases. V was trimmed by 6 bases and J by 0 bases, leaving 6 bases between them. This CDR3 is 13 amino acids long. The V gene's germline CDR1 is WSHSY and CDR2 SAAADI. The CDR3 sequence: CASRDNSNQPQHF. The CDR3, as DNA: TGCGCCAGCAGGGACAATAGCAATCAGCCCCAGCATTTT.

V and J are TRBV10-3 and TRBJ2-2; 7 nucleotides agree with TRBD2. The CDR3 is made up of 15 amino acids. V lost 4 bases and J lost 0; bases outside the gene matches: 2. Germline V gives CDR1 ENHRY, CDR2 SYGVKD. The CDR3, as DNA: TGTGCCATCAGTGCTAGCGGCCCGAACACCGGGGAGCTGTTTTTT. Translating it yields CAISASGPNTGELFF.

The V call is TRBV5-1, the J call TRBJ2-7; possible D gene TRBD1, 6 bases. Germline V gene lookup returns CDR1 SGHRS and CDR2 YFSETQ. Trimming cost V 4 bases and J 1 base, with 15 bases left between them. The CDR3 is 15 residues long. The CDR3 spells CASSLGQSESYEQYF. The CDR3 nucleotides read TGCGCCAGCAGCCTCGGACAGTCTGAGTCCTACGAGCAGTACTTC. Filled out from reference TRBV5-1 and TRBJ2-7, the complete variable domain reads KAGVTQTPRYLIKTRGQQVTLSCSPISGHRSVSWYQQTPGQGLQFLFEYFSETQRNKGNFPGRFSGRQFSNSRSEMNVSTLELGDSALYLCASSLGQSESYEQYFGPGTRLTVT.

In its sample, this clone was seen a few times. In DNA form, the CDR3 reads TGTGCCATCCAGCCGGGAGGCGGGTGGAGCAATCAGCCCCAGCATTTT. Protein: CAIQPGGGWSNQPQHF. The chain recombines TRBV7-3 with TRBJ1-5; D remains ambiguous. The V gene lost 10 bases and the J gene lost 1 base, with 20 bases spanning the gap. The CDR3 consists of 16 residues. The germline CDR1 and CDR2 sequences are SGHTA and FQGTGA.

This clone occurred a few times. The CDR3, as DNA: TGTGCCAGCAGCTCACGGGACAGGGGACAAAAGCTCTATGGCTACACCTTC. It codes for CASSSRDRGQKLYGYTF. This chain joins TRBV7-2 and TRBJ1-2; 10 bases line up with TRBD1. Germline V gene data show CDR1 as SGHTA and CDR2 as FQGNSA. Germline trimming cut 4 bases from V and 4 bases from J; bases unmatched to any gene: 12. This CDR3 contains 17 residues.

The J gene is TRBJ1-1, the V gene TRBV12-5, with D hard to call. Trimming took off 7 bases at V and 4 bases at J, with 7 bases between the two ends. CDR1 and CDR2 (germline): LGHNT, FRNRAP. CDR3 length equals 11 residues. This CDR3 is CASDRGTEAFF. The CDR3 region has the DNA TGTGCTAGTGACCGAGGCACTGAAGCTTTCTTT.

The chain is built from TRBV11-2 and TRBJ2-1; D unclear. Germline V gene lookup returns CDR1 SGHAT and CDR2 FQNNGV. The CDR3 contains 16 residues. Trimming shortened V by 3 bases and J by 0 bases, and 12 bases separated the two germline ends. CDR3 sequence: CASSFLRRSSYNEQFF. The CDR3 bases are TGTGCCAGCAGCTTTTTAAGACGGAGCTCCTACAATGAGCAGTTCTTC.

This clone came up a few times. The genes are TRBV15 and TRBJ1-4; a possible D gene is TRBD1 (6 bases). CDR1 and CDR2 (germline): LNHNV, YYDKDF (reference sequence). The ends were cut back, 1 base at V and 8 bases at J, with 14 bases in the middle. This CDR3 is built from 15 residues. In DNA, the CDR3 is TGTGCCACCAGCAGAGTGTACAGGGACGACGAAAAACTGTTTTTT. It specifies CATSRVYRDDEKLFF.

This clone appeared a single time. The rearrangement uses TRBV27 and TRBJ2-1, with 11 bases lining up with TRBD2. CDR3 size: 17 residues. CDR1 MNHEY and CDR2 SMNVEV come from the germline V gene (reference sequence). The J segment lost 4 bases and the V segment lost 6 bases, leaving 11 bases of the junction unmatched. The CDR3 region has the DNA TGTGCCAGCAGCCTACGGCTAGCGGGAGGACCTTACAATGAGCAGTTCTTC. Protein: CASSLRLAGGPYNEQFF.

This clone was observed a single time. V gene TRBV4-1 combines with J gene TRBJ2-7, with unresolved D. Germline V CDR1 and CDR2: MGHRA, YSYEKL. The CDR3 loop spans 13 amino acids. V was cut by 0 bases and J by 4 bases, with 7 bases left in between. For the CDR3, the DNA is TGCGCCAGCAGCCAAGATCGAAGGTACGAGCAGTACTTC. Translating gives CASSQDRRYEQYF.

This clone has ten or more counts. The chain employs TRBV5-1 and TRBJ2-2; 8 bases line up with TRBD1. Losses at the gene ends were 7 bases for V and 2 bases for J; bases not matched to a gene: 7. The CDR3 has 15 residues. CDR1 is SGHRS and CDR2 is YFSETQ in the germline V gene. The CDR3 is CASGPGGLNTGELFF. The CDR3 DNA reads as TGCGCCAGCGGGCCAGGGGGCCTAAACACCGGGGAGCTGTTTTTT.